Listed below are T cell receptor beta chains from one sample, sequenced in a study of control samples from healthy donors and cancer patients. Data came from immunoSEQ multiplex PCR; TCRdb stores just in-frame clones and leaves some out. The sample shows 75,000 to 100,000 clones, around 90% of them seen only once. The sample taken for sequencing was blood. Receptors were obtained from a man aged 25 to 40 in good health. The CDR3 runs from the conserved cysteine through the conserved F or W. The D gene is left open where the match is weak. Clone size is not always given. Where it is, it says once, few, many or a class for expanded clones.

v_call	clone_size	d_call	j_call	cdr3_aa	cdr3_nt
TRBV28	-	TRBD1	TRBJ2-7	CASSPGGTGGYEQYF	TGTGCCAGCAGCCCCGGGGGGACAGGGGGCTACGAGCAGTACTTC
TRBV3-1/TRBV3-2	-	-	TRBJ2-7	CASTSGLPIYEQYF	TGTGCCAGCACCTCGGGGCTACCTATCTACGAGCAGTACTTC
TRBV5-1	-	TRBD1	TRBJ2-7	CAIPLTAGGLNEQYF	TGCGCCATCCCCTTAACGGCAGGGGGCTTGAACGAGCAGTACTTC
TRBV27	-	-	TRBJ2-7	CASSLSIGGYEQYF	TGTGCCAGCAGTTTATCGATAGGGGGGTACGAGCAGTACTTC
TRBV7-9	-	TRBD2	TRBJ2-3	CASSTTSGSTDTQYF	TGTGCCAGTTCGACGACTAGCGGGAGCACAGATACGCAGTATTTT
TRBV5-1	-	TRBD2	TRBJ2-5	CASSLTTSGSGETQYF	TGCGCCAGCAGCTTAACGACTAGCGGGAGCGGGGAGACCCAGTACTTC
TRBV6-5	-	-	TRBJ2-1	CASSYRDNEQFF	TGTGCCAGCAGTTACAGAGACAATGAGCAGTTCTTC
TRBV19	-	TRBD2	TRBJ2-1	CASSRESGSLNEQFF	TGTGCCAGTAGTAGAGAAAGCGGGAGTTTAAATGAGCAGTTCTTC
TRBV4-1	-	TRBD1	TRBJ1-1	CASSQRGQGVPEAFF	TGCGCCAGCAGCCAGCGGGGACAGGGGGTTCCTGAAGCTTTCTTT
TRBV29-1	-	TRBD1	TRBJ1-1	CSVVGQGSNTEAFF	TGCAGCGTTGTGGGACAGGGGTCCAACACTGAAGCTTTCTTT
TRBV19	-	-	TRBJ1-2	CASSIESQGRGGYTF	TGTGCCAGTAGTATAGAATCACAGGGTCGAGGCGGCTACACCTTC
TRBV9	-	-	TRBJ2-1	CASSAKLSRGNEQFF	TGTGCCAGCAGCGCCAAACTTTCTAGGGGCAATGAGCAGTTCTTC
TRBV6-4	once	-	TRBJ2-3	CASSRAASTDTQYF	TGTGCCAGCAGTAGAGCAGCGAGCACAGATACGCAGTATTTT
TRBV30	-	-	TRBJ1-1	CAWSVIGNTEAFF	TGTGCCTGGAGTGTAATTGGGAACACTGAAGCTTTCTTT
TRBV28	-	TRBD1	TRBJ1-1	CASSLGQGFRTEAFF	TGCGCCAGCAGTTTAGGACAGGGGTTCCGCACTGAAGCTTTCTTT
TRBV5-6	-	-	TRBJ1-1	CASSLEAGVSTEAFF	TGTGCCAGCAGCTTGGAGGCAGGGGTGAGCACTGAAGCTTTCTTT
TRBV29-1	-	TRBD2	TRBJ2-3	CSARLAGTDTQYF	TGCAGCGCGAGACTAGCGGGCACAGATACGCAGTATTTT
TRBV5-4	-	-	TRBJ2-7	CASSLGGKGYEQYF	TGTGCCAGCAGCTTGGGGGGAAAGGGCTACGAGCAGTACTTC
TRBV29-1	-	TRBD2	TRBJ2-5	CSVGLAGMETQYF	TGCAGCGTCGGACTAGCGGGAATGGAGACCCAGTACTTC
TRBV18	-	-	TRBJ1-4	CASSPIPTGEKLFF	TGTGCCAGCTCACCAATACCGACAGGTGAAAAACTGTTTTTT
TRBV4-1	-	TRBD2	TRBJ2-3	CASSQFKLAASTDTQYF	TGCGCCAGCAGCCAATTTAAGCTAGCGGCTAGCACAGATACGCAGTATTTT
TRBV14	-	-	TRBJ1-2	CASSPDRSYGYTF	TGTGCCAGCAGCCCCGACAGGTCCTATGGCTACACCTTC
TRBV10-3	-	TRBD1	TRBJ1-1	CAIRGQGSTEAFF	TGTGCCATCAGGGGACAGGGGAGCACTGAAGCTTTCTTT
TRBV10-2	-	-	TRBJ2-2	CASSARGIPNTGELFF	TGCGCCAGCAGTGCGAGGGGAATACCGAACACCGGGGAGCTGTTTTTT
TRBV9	-	TRBD2	TRBJ2-1	CASSFQRDLGNEQFF	TGTGCCAGCAGCTTTCAGCGGGATTTGGGGAATGAGCAGTTCTTC
TRBV29-1	few	TRBD2	TRBJ2-5	CSADPWTSGPQETQYF	TGCAGCGCAGACCCGTGGACTAGCGGGCCTCAAGAGACCCAGTACTTC
TRBV3-1/TRBV3-2	-	-	TRBJ2-3	CASSSSKGTDTQYF	TGTGCCAGCAGCTCAAGCAAGGGGACAGATACGCAGTATTTT
TRBV7-6	-	-	TRBJ1-5	CASSREQGQPQHF	TGTGCCAGCAGCCGTGAACAGGGCCAGCCCCAGCATTTT
TRBV27	-	TRBD1	TRBJ1-6	CASSDRVGSPLHF	TGTGCCAGCAGTGACAGGGTTGGGTCACCCCTCCACTTT
TRBV5-1	-	-	TRBJ1-4	CASSLGTQNEKLFF	TGCGCCAGCAGCCTCGGGACTCAAAACGAAAAACTGTTTTTT
TRBV5-6	-	TRBD2	TRBJ2-7	CASSLRLLAGASEQYF	TGTGCCAGCAGCTTGAGGTTATTAGCGGGAGCTTCAGAGCAGTACTTC
TRBV10-3	-	-	TRBJ2-7	CAISESIHEQYF	TGTGCCATCAGTGAGAGTATCCACGAGCAGTACTTC
TRBV27	-	TRBD2	TRBJ2-7	CASSFAGDYEQYF	TGTGCCAGCAGTTTTGCGGGAGACTACGAGCAGTACTTC
TRBV9	-	-	TRBJ1-6	CASSLKGEERISPLHF	TGTGCCAGCAGCTTGAAAGGCGAGGAAAGGATATCACCCCTCCACTTT
TRBV3-1/TRBV3-2	few	TRBD2	TRBJ2-7	CASSQDQRAGVEEQYF	TGTGCCAGCAGCCAAGACCAGCGAGCGGGAGTTGAAGAGCAGTACTTC
TRBV29-1	-	-	TRBJ1-1	CSVDAGFVGQSYTEAFF	TGCAGCGTTGATGCAGGGTTCGTGGGGCAGTCGTACACTGAAGCTTTCTTT
TRBV3-1/TRBV3-2	-	-	TRBJ2-2	CASSPWNTGELFF	TGTGCCAGCAGCCCGTGGAACACCGGGGAGCTGTTTTTT
TRBV5-1	-	-	TRBJ1-6	CASSLGSSYNSPLHF	TGCGCCAGCAGCTTGGGGAGTTCCTATAATTCACCCCTCCACTTT
TRBV5-5	-	TRBD1	TRBJ1-2	CASRRQGAPGYTF	TGTGCCAGCAGACGACAGGGGGCCCCTGGCTACACCTTC
TRBV3-1/TRBV3-2	-	-	TRBJ1-3	CASSQDSTSSGNTIYF	TGTGCCAGCAGCCAAGATTCGACGAGCTCTGGAAACACCATATATTTT
TRBV7-9	few	TRBD1	TRBJ1-1	CASSFRTGASTEAFF	TGTGCCAGCAGCTTCCGGACAGGGGCGAGCACTGAAGCTTTCTTT
TRBV4-3	-	-	TRBJ2-5	CASSLLGETQYF	TGCGCCAGCAGCCTCCTGGGCGAGACCCAGTACTTC
TRBV30	-	TRBD2	TRBJ2-7	CAWSGRAAYEQYF	TGTGCCTGGAGCGGGAGGGCCGCCTACGAGCAGTACTTC
TRBV11-2	once	TRBD1	TRBJ1-2	CASSAGTDYGYTF	TGTGCCAGCAGCGCCGGGACAGACTATGGCTACACCTTC
TRBV6-5	-	-	TRBJ2-2	CASGQPNTGELFF	TGTGCCAGCGGACAGCCGAACACCGGGGAGCTGTTTTTT
TRBV4-1	-	-	TRBJ1-1	CASSQQGATEAFF	TGCGCCAGCAGCCAACAGGGAGCCACTGAAGCTTTCTTT
TRBV7-3	-	TRBD1	TRBJ1-2	CASSSGQGYGYTF	TGTGCCAGCAGCTCGGGACAGGGCTATGGCTACACCTTC
TRBV7-9	-	-	TRBJ1-5	CTSSLIRGERGQPQHF	TGTACCAGCAGCTTAATCCGGGGTGAACGAGGCCAGCCCCAGCATTTT
TRBV23-1	-	TRBD1	TRBJ2-2	CASSQVVRGQGKLRANTGELFF	TGCGCCAGCAGTCAAGTTGTAAGGGGACAGGGAAAGTTACGGGCCAACACCGGGGAGCTGTTTTTT
TRBV18	-	-	TRBJ2-3	CASSPAGGSSSTDTQYF	TGTGCCAGCTCACCCGCAGGGGGGTCTTCGAGCACAGATACGCAGTATTTT
TRBV6-1	-	TRBD2	TRBJ2-3	CASSAFAGGVYRTDTQYF	TGTGCCAGCAGTGCCTTTGCGGGAGGGGTGTATAGGACAGATACGCAGTATTTT
TRBV7-9	few	TRBD1	TRBJ2-3	CASSLFSTGEDDTQYF	TGTGCCAGCAGCCTTTTCTCGACAGGGGAAGACGATACGCAGTATTTT
TRBV12-2	-	-	TRBJ1-5	CASRLAGPGSPPNQPQHF	TGTGCAAGTCGCTTAGCGGGGCCAGGGTCGCCCCCCAATCAGCCCCAGCATTTT
TRBV6-6	-	-	TRBJ2-2	CASSYPGTGELFF	TGTGCCAGCAGTTACCCGGGAACCGGGGAGCTGTTTTTT
TRBV19	-	TRBD2	TRBJ2-1	CASASSGSLYEQFF	TGTGCCAGTGCCTCTAGCGGGAGTCTCTATGAGCAGTTCTTC